This T cell receptor (beta chain) was captured in a study of blood T cell repertoires in COVID-19. Whole-study context: Researchers got acute and convalescent COVID-19 samples from the United States, Italy and Spain. T cells, B-cell-depleted T cells, or PBMCs supplied cDNA or gDNA.

In the original processing: Amplifying reference gene primers gave estimates of nucleated cell counts. Some clones are missing from TCRdb's copy, which holds only in-frame ones; the method was immunoSEQ multiplex PCR. V, J and clone size reflect that table, while D and trimming were determined from the DNA. The table shows some 130,000 clones, with about 89% occurring only once. There are a few counts of this clone. Germline V CDR1 and CDR2: SGHRS, YFSETQ. Trimming removed 2 bases at V and 2 bases at J, with 13 bases between. The CDR3 is 15 residues long. Sequenced: peripheral blood. The rearrangement uses TRBV5-1 and TRBJ2-5, with D possibly matching TRBD2 (5 bases). The receptor comes from a man between 50 and 59 years old with active COVID-19. The CDR3 coding sequence is TGCGCCAGCAGCTTTGACGGTACGGGGCAAGAGACCCAGTACTTC. Encoded protein: CASSFDGTGQETQYF.